This is a list of T cell receptor beta chains from one sample in a study of blood T cell repertoires in COVID-19. Profiled with immunoSEQ multiplex PCR; TCRdb holds only in-frame clones, not every one. The sample has 150,000 or so clones; approximately 90% are singletons. Sequenced sample: peripheral blood. The receptors were gathered from a man aged 18-30 years with COVID-19, enrolled during active disease. Both conserved end residues are part of each CDR3. Fields, in order: clone size, D gene, V gene, J gene, CDR3 DNA, CDR3 protein. A D gene is named only where the DNA matches it firmly. Clone size is not always given. Where it is, it says once, few, many or a class for expanded clones.

>NA|NA|TRBV14|TRBJ2-7
TGTGCCAGCAGCCAAGATAATTGGCCCGGGAGAGAGCAGTACTTC
CASSQDNWPGREQYF
>NA|TRBD1|TRBV5-1|TRBJ2-1
TGCGCCAGCAGCTCAACAGGGGGCTTATACAATGAGCAGTTCTTC
CASSSTGGLYNEQFF
>NA|NA|TRBV4-3|TRBJ1-6
TGCGCCAGCAGCCTATTTCCTAGGCTGAGCTCCTATAATTCACCCCTCCACTTT
CASSLFPRLSSYNSPLHF
>NA|NA|TRBV29-1|TRBJ2-1
TGCAGCGTTGAAGATCGGAGTGGGTCGAGCTCCTACAATGAGCAGTTCTTC
CSVEDRSGSSSYNEQFF
>NA|TRBD1|TRBV6-4|TRBJ1-5
TGTGCCAGCAGTGAGGCAGGGGGCAAACAGCCCCAGCATTTT
CASSEAGGKQPQHF
>NA|NA|TRBV27|TRBJ2-3
TGTGCCAGCAGTTTATCCAGGTTTTTTGATACGCAGTATTTT
CASSLSRFFDTQYF
>NA|TRBD2|TRBV6-5|TRBJ2-1
TGTGCCAGCAGTTACTTGGGGGGGAATGAGCAGTTCTTC
CASSYLGGNEQFF
>NA|NA|TRBV27|TRBJ2-1
TGTGCCAGCAGAAGAAGGGTTAGCGGAGACAATGAGCAGTTCTTC
CASRRRVSGDNEQFF
>NA|NA|TRBV19|TRBJ2-2
TGTGCCAGTAGTATAGTTCTAGCAGTCACCGGGGAGCTGTTTTTT
CASSIVLAVTGELFF
>NA|NA|TRBV28|TRBJ2-2
TGTGCCAGCAGTTTATACTCCACCCTATACACCGGGGAGCTGTTTTTT
CASSLYSTLYTGELFF
>NA|NA|TRBV30|TRBJ1-1
TGTGCCTGGAGGCCTACAGCGAACACTGAAGCTTTCTTT
CAWRPTANTEAFF
>NA|TRBD2|TRBV28|TRBJ2-1
TGTGCCAGCAGTCACGGGACTAGCGGAAGCTCCTACAATGAGCAGTTCTTC
CASSHGTSGSSYNEQFF
>once|NA|TRBV9|TRBJ2-5
TGTGCCAGCAGCGTAGCCAGGGGACAAGAGACCCAGTACTTC
CASSVARGQETQYF
>NA|NA|TRBV7-9|TRBJ1-4
TGTGCCAGCAAGCGCGGGGTGACTAATGAAAAACTGCTTTTT
CASKRGVTNEKLLF
>NA|NA|TRBV19|TRBJ1-6
TGTGCCAGTAAAACGGCTGGGCCCCAGCCGACACCCCTCCACTTT
CASKTAGPQPTPLHF
>NA|NA|TRBV29-1|TRBJ1-1
TGCAGCGTTGCGGGGAAAATGAACACTGAAGCTTTCTTT
CSVAGKMNTEAFF
>NA|NA|TRBV27|TRBJ1-4
TGTGCCAGCAGTCCCTACACCGCAACTAATGAAAAACTGCTTTTT
CASSPYTATNEKLLF
>NA|TRBD1|TRBV6-6|TRBJ1-2
TGTGCCAGCAGTACCCGACAGGGCTGGGGCTACACCTTC
CASSTRQGWGYTF
>NA|NA|TRBV5-4|TRBJ1-2
TGTGCCAGCAGCTTGTCAGGGACAAACTATGGCTACACCTTC
CASSLSGTNYGYTF
>NA|NA|TRBV30|TRBJ2-1
TGTGCCTGGAGTGAACAGACCTACAATGAGCAGTTCTTC
CAWSEQTYNEQFF
>NA|TRBD2|TRBV6-5|TRBJ2-2
TGTGCCAGCAGGAGGACTAGCCTAAACACCGGGGAGCTGTTTTTT
CASRRTSLNTGELFF
>NA|NA|TRBV11-2|TRBJ2-2
TGTGCCAGCAGCTTAGATCAGAGGCAGAGGAACACCGGGGAGCTGTTTTTT
CASSLDQRQRNTGELFF
>NA|NA|TRBV2|TRBJ1-1
TGTGCCAGCCTGGGCAGGGAAAACACTGAAGCTTTCTTT
CASLGRENTEAFF
>NA|NA|TRBV30|TRBJ2-2
TGTGCCTGGAGTGTACAGTCGGGAGTTGGTCCCGGGGAGCTGTTTTTT
CAWSVQSGVGPGELFF
>NA|NA|TRBV6-6|TRBJ1-2
TGTGCCAGCAGCGATGACGGGTCCTATGGCTACACCTTC
CASSDDGSYGYTF
>once|TRBD2|TRBV29-1|TRBJ2-1
TGCAGCGTTGAAGATCTCCTAGCGGGAGGGCGAGTGGGGAATGAGCAGTTCTTC
CSVEDLLAGGRVGNEQFF
>NA|TRBD1|TRBV3-1/TRBV3-2|TRBJ1-5
TGTGCCAGCAGCCTGGGACAGGGTAATCAGCCCCAGCATTTT
CASSLGQGNQPQHF
>NA|NA|TRBV19|TRBJ2-7
TGTGCCAGTAGTATAGGAGGGTTGGGAGGAACCTACGAGCAGTACTTC
CASSIGGLGGTYEQYF
>NA|TRBD1|TRBV9|TRBJ1-2
TGTGCCAGCAGCTCACCCCTCGACAGGGCGGCTAACTATGGCTACACCTTC
CASSSPLDRAANYGYTF
>NA|TRBD2|TRBV7-2|TRBJ2-3
TGTGCCAGCAGCTTAGTTGGCGGGAGCAAAGATACGCAGTATTTT
CASSLVGGSKDTQYF
>NA|TRBD1|TRBV15|TRBJ2-6
TGTGCCACCAGCGGCGTGTCCGGGACAGCTGGGGCCAACGTCCTGACTTTC
CATSGVSGTAGANVLTF
>NA|TRBD1|TRBV6-1|TRBJ2-2
TGTGCCAGCAGTGACACAGGGGGCAACACCGGGGAGCTGTTTTTT
CASSDTGGNTGELFF
>NA|NA|TRBV5-6|TRBJ2-7
TGTGCCAGCAGCTTTATTCATAGCTACGAGCAGTACTTC
CASSFIHSYEQYF
>NA|NA|TRBV29-1|TRBJ2-3
TGCAGCGTTGTCCTCCGTAGCGATTATAGCACAGATACGCAGTATTTT
CSVVLRSDYSTDTQYF
>NA|NA|TRBV20-1|TRBJ2-5
TGCAGTGCTAGACAACAAGAGACCCAGTACTTC
CSARQQETQYF
>once|NA|TRBV30|TRBJ1-5
TGTGCCTGGAGTCAGGGATTAAATCAGCCCCAGCATTTT
CAWSQGLNQPQHF
>NA|TRBD2|TRBV5-1|TRBJ2-1
TGCGCCAGCAGTTTACCCGGGACTAGCGGGAGCAATGAGCAGTTCTTC
CASSLPGTSGSNEQFF
>NA|NA|TRBV5-4|TRBJ1-3
TGTGCCAGCAGCCTGGGACTGGCAAACACCATATATTTT
CASSLGLANTIYF
>NA|NA|TRBV24-1|TRBJ2-1
TGTGCCACCAACGAGGGCTTTGGAAATGAGCAGTTCTTC
CATNEGFGNEQFF
>NA|TRBD1|TRBV6-5|TRBJ1-1
TGTGCCAGCAGTCGACAGGGGGGTAACACTGAAGCTTTCTTT
CASSRQGGNTEAFF
>NA|TRBD1|TRBV7-2|TRBJ2-7
TGTGCCAGCAGCTACCGGACAGGGATATACGAGCAGTACTTC
CASSYRTGIYEQYF
>NA|NA|TRBV30|TRBJ2-2
TGTGCCTGGAACGAGTACACCGGGGAGCTGTTTTTT
CAWNEYTGELFF
>NA|TRBD2|TRBV28|TRBJ2-7
TGTGCCAGCAGGCTAGCGGGAGGTTCCCACGAGCAGTACTTC
CASRLAGGSHEQYF
>few|NA|TRBV2|TRBJ1-1
TGTGCCAGCAACAGGAACACTGAAGCTTTCTTT
CASNRNTEAFF
>NA|TRBD1|TRBV30|TRBJ2-5
TGTGCCTGGACTGGACAGGGTCGAGAGGAGACCCAGTACTTC
CAWTGQGREETQYF
>NA|NA|TRBV27|TRBJ1-5
TGTGCCAGCAGTTTCGAGGACAGACCCTATAGCAATCAGCCCCAGCATTTT
CASSFEDRPYSNQPQHF
>NA|TRBD2|TRBV19|TRBJ2-7
TGTGCCAGTAGTATGACTAGCGGGACCTACGAGCAGTACTTC
CASSMTSGTYEQYF
>NA|TRBD2|TRBV5-4|TRBJ2-1
TGTGCCAGCAGCGGAACGACTAGCGGGAGGGGGAATGAGCAGTTCTTC
CASSGTTSGRGNEQFF
>once|NA|TRBV25-1|TRBJ2-7
TGTGCCAGCAGTGAATGGGGGGTTTCCTACGAGCAGTACTTC
CASSEWGVSYEQYF
>NA|TRBD1|TRBV5-1|TRBJ1-1
TGCGCCAGCAGCCTCGACAGGGGGAGAACTGAAGCTTTCTTT
CASSLDRGRTEAFF
>NA|NA|TRBV27|TRBJ2-7
TGTGCCAGCAGTTCCGCCGGGGAGGAGCAGTACTTC
CASSSAGEEQYF
>NA|TRBD1|TRBV5-1|TRBJ2-5
TGCGCCAGCAGCTTGGACAGGGGAGACCAAGAGACCCAGTACTTC
CASSLDRGDQETQYF
>NA|NA|TRBV4-2|TRBJ2-2
TGTGCCAGCAGCCAAGATGGCAGGAGGGCCGGGGAGCTGTTTTTT
CASSQDGRRAGELFF
>NA|NA|TRBV5-5|TRBJ1-5
TGTGCCAGCAGCTTGGGGAGCGACCAGCCCCAGCATTTT
CASSLGSDQPQHF
>NA|TRBD2|TRBV3-1/TRBV3-2|TRBJ2-5
TGTGCCAGCAGCACGGATAGCGGGAGGATTGAGACCCAGTACTTC
CASSTDSGRIETQYF
>once|TRBD1|TRBV18|TRBJ1-1
TGTGCCAGCTCACCTGTCCCGGGACAGGTTCGGGCAACTGAAGCTTTCTTT
CASSPVPGQVRATEAFF
>NA|NA|TRBV27|TRBJ1-3
TGTGCCAGTCCTCCGGGCTCTGGAAACACCATATATTTT
CASPPGSGNTIYF
>NA|TRBD2|TRBV9|TRBJ2-7
TGTGCCAGCAGCGCAGGCGGGACTAGCGGGACCAGGGAGCAGTACTTC
CASSAGGTSGTREQYF
>NA|TRBD2|TRBV4-3|TRBJ2-1
TGCGCCAGCAGCCAAGGGGTAGCGGGAGTCCTCCGGGACAATGAGCAGTTCTTC
CASSQGVAGVLRDNEQFF